These T cell receptor beta chains were read from a single sample in a study of OX40 agonist ivuxolimab in advanced cancers. Using immunoSEQ multiplex PCR, the repertoire was profiled, and TCRdb retains in-frame clones only, with some absent. The sample holds approximately 66,000 clones, approximately 90% seen once. The input for sequencing was CD4+ or CD8+ T cells sorted from blood, taken in a trial of the OX40 agonist ivuxolimab. The receptor set was obtained from an adult with an advanced solid tumor such as melanoma, head and neck, liver or kidney cancer. The CDR3 runs from the conserved cysteine through the conserved F or W. Fields, in order: V gene, D gene, clone size, J gene, CDR3 DNA, CDR3 protein. A D gene is named only where the DNA matches it firmly. Clone size is not always given. Where it is, it says once, few, many or a class for expanded clones.

>TRBV5-4|.|.|TRBJ1-6
TGTGCCAGCAGCCTTGACGGACCGAATTCACCCCTCCACTTT
CASSLDGPNSPLHF
>TRBV19|TRBD1|.|TRBJ1-2
TGTGCCAGTAGTCCCGGGACAGGGGCTCATGGCTACACCTTC
CASSPGTGAHGYTF
>TRBV29-1|TRBD2|.|TRBJ2-3
TGCAGCGTTGAAAATCTAGCGGGAGAAACAGATACGCAGTATTTT
CSVENLAGETDTQYF
>TRBV19|TRBD2|.|TRBJ2-5
TGTGCCAGTAGTATCGGACTAGCGGGGACCCAAGAAACCCAGTACTTC
CASSIGLAGTQETQYF
>TRBV6-5|.|few|TRBJ1-5
TGTGCCAGCAGTTCCGAGCAATATAGCAATCAGCCCCAGCATTTT
CASSSEQYSNQPQHF
>TRBV4-2|.|.|TRBJ2-1
TGTGCCAGCTCCCCGGCAGGACAGAACTACAATGAGCAGTTCTTC
CASSPAGQNYNEQFF
>TRBV9|.|.|TRBJ2-2
TGTGCCAGCAGCGTCCTCAGGGAAACCGGGGAGCTGTTTTTT
CASSVLRETGELFF
>TRBV7-9|.|.|TRBJ1-1
TGTGCCAGCAGCTTAGTGGGACAAGTGAACACTGAAGCTTTCTTT
CASSLVGQVNTEAFF
>TRBV7-3|TRBD2|.|TRBJ2-5
TGTGCCAGCAGCCAACTGGCGGGGGGTTCCCAGGGGACCCAGTACTTC
CASSQLAGGSQGTQYF
>TRBV4-2|.|.|TRBJ2-7
TGTGCCAGCAGCGGGAGCGGCTACGAGCAGTACTTC
CASSGSGYEQYF
>TRBV6-5|.|.|TRBJ2-2
TGTGCCAGCAGTTACTCGCCCAAAGCCGGGGAGCTGTTTTTT
CASSYSPKAGELFF
>TRBV6-5|.|.|TRBJ1-1
TGTGCCAGCAACTTAGGGCTGAACACTGAAGCTTTCTTT
CASNLGLNTEAFF
>TRBV14|.|.|TRBJ2-7
TGTGCCAGCAGCCCGCCTAACAAAGGGGCCTACGAGCAGTACTTC
CASSPPNKGAYEQYF
>TRBV27|TRBD1|.|TRBJ2-7
TGTGCCAGCAGTTCCCCCGGGACAGGGTTTTACGAGCAGTACTTC
CASSSPGTGFYEQYF
>TRBV19|TRBD2|.|TRBJ2-3
TGTGCCAGTAGTATATCCGCGGGAGTTGCAGATACGCAGTATTTT
CASSISAGVADTQYF
>TRBV27|TRBD2|.|TRBJ2-2
TGTGCCAGCAGTCATGGACTAGCGGGAGGTACCACCGGGGAGCTGTTTTTT
CASSHGLAGGTTGELFF
>TRBV7-9|.|.|TRBJ2-7
TGTGCCAGCAGCTTGGGACTTGTCGAGCAGTACTTC
CASSLGLVEQYF
>TRBV4-1|.|.|TRBJ1-4
TGCGCCAGCAGTGGGGGACGGGCGGTAACTAATGAAAAACTGTTTTTT
CASSGGRAVTNEKLFF
>TRBV9|TRBD1|.|TRBJ1-2
TGTGCCAGCAGCTTCTCTAAATCGGCAGGGGGCGGCAACTATGGCTACACCTTC
CASSFSKSAGGGNYGYTF
>TRBV28|.|once|TRBJ2-1
TGTGCCAGCAGTTTTCTTGGGGGGACGCGATACAATGAGCAGTTCTTC
CASSFLGGTRYNEQFF
>TRBV19|.|.|TRBJ2-1
TGTGCCAGTAGTTCTCCTAGCGCCAATGAGCAGTTCTTC
CASSSPSANEQFF
>TRBV4-3|TRBD2|.|TRBJ2-3
TGCGCCAGCAGCCAAGACCTGACTAGCGGGGGGGCAGATACGCAGTATTTT
CASSQDLTSGGADTQYF
>TRBV5-5|TRBD1|once|TRBJ1-2
TGTGCCAGCAGATCCGGGACAGAACACTATGGCTACACCTTC
CASRSGTEHYGYTF
>TRBV28|TRBD2|.|TRBJ2-1
TGTGCCAGCAGCCACTTTAGCGGGACTGACTCCTACAATGAGCAGTTCTTC
CASSHFSGTDSYNEQFF
>TRBV28|.|.|TRBJ1-5
TGTGCCAGCTCCCCCCGGGGGCAGGGCAATCAGCCCCAGCATTTT
CASSPRGQGNQPQHF
>TRBV5-8|TRBD2|.|TRBJ2-7
TGTGCCAGCAGCTTGGCACTAGCGGGAGACTACGAGCAGTACTTC
CASSLALAGDYEQYF
>TRBV6-4|.|.|TRBJ1-2
TGTGCCAGCAGCCCTGATGGCTTGGGCTACACCTTC
CASSPDGLGYTF
>TRBV19|TRBD2|.|TRBJ2-7
TGTGCCAGTAGTATAAGCGGGAGCAATAGTGAGCAGTACTTC
CASSISGSNSEQYF
>TRBV28|TRBD2|.|TRBJ2-1
TGTGCCAGCGTGGGGACTAGCCCTTACAATGAGCAGTTCTTC
CASVGTSPYNEQFF
>TRBV28|TRBD1|.|TRBJ2-7
TGTGCCAGCAGCCCCGGGACAGGGTTCCAGCAGTACTTC
CASSPGTGFQQYF
>TRBV19|.|once|TRBJ1-1
TGTGCCAGTAGTATAGACGGGGCCTACACTGAAGCTTTCTTT
CASSIDGAYTEAFF
>TRBV19|TRBD2|.|TRBJ2-1
TGTGCCAGTAGTCCCGGACTAGCGGGATACAATGAGCAGTTCTTC
CASSPGLAGYNEQFF
>TRBV15|TRBD2|.|TRBJ2-3
TGTGCCACCAGCAGGGGGGGGACCGCGGATACGCAGTATTTT
CATSRGGTADTQYF
>TRBV7-2|TRBD1|.|TRBJ1-1
TGTGCCAGCAGCTCCATGACAGGGGGTTCAAACACTGAAGCTTTCTTT
CASSSMTGGSNTEAFF
>TRBV7-9|.|.|TRBJ2-3
TGTGCCAGCAGCTTAATAGGCCCCGGGGATACGCAGTATTTT
CASSLIGPGDTQYF
>TRBV7-9|.|.|TRBJ1-2
TGTGCCAGCAGCTTCGGCTCCTCTAACTATGGCTACACCTTC
CASSFGSSNYGYTF
>TRBV27|.|.|TRBJ2-1
TGTGCCAGCAGTCCTTATCCAGGGTTCGGAGAGCAGTTCTTC
CASSPYPGFGEQFF
>TRBV6-6|.|few|TRBJ1-4
TGTGCCAGCAGTTACTTCTCAACTAATGAAAAACTGTTTTTT
CASSYFSTNEKLFF
>TRBV28|.|.|TRBJ2-3
TGTGCCAGCAGTTTAGGTGGTACGCAGTATTTT
CASSLGGTQYF
>TRBV11-1|TRBD1|.|TRBJ2-1
TGTGCCAGCAGCGATCTTACAGGGGCCAGCAATGAGCAGTTCTTC
CASSDLTGASNEQFF